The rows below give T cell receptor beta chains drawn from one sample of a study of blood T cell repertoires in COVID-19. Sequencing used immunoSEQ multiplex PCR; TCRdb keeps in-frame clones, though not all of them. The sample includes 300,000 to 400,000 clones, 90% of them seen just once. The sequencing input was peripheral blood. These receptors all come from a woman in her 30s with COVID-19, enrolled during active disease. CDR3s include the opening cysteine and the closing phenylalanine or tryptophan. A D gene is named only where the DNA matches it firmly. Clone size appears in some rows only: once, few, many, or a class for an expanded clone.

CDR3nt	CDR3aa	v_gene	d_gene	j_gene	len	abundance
TGTGCCAGCAGCTTAATAGGGGGGAACACTGAAGCTTTCTTT	CASSLIGGNTEAFF	TRBV7-3	.	TRBJ1-1	14	.
TGTGCCAGCTCACGCACACCGGGACTAGCGGGAGATACCTACGAGCAGTACTTC	CASSRTPGLAGDTYEQYF	TRBV18	TRBD2	TRBJ2-7	18	.
TGTGCCTGGAGTGAGTCAGGGGACACTGAAGCTTTCTTT	CAWSESGDTEAFF	TRBV30	.	TRBJ1-1	13	.
TGTGCCAGCAGCATCGGGACAGGAGGGCTCACAGATACGCAGTATTTT	CASSIGTGGLTDTQYF	TRBV7-7	TRBD1	TRBJ2-3	16	.
TGTGCCAGCAGCCAACTCGACAGAACCTACGAGCAGTACTTC	CASSQLDRTYEQYF	TRBV7-9	.	TRBJ2-7	14	.
TGCGCCAGCAGCTCCCTAGCGGACTCCTACAATGAGCAGTTCTTC	CASSSLADSYNEQFF	TRBV5-1	TRBD2	TRBJ2-1	15	once
TGCAGCGCCGCGGGACAGGGTGTGGAAAAACTGTTTTTT	CSAAGQGVEKLFF	TRBV29-1	TRBD1	TRBJ1-4	13	.
TGTGCCAGTAGTATAGTCGCAGAAGCTAACTATGGCTACACCTTC	CASSIVAEANYGYTF	TRBV19	.	TRBJ1-2	15	.
TGTGCCAGTCGGGGGACAGGGGGCATGGGCACTGAAGCTTTCTTT	CASRGTGGMGTEAFF	TRBV19	TRBD1	TRBJ1-1	15	.
TGCGCCAGCAGCTACTCACAGGATTCACCCCTCCACTTT	CASSYSQDSPLHF	TRBV5-1	.	TRBJ1-6	13	.
TGTGCCAGCATCGGACAGGGGCTGGGAAACTATGGCTACACCTTC	CASIGQGLGNYGYTF	TRBV28	TRBD1	TRBJ1-2	15	.
TGTGCCAGCAGTTCTCCGGGACAGGGGGAAACTGAAGCTTTCTTT	CASSSPGQGETEAFF	TRBV28	TRBD1	TRBJ1-1	15	.
TGTGCCAGCAGCTTAGCAGCGGGGGGCAACGAGCAGTACTTC	CASSLAAGGNEQYF	TRBV7-9	TRBD2	TRBJ2-7	14	.
TGCGCCAGCAGCTTGGAGGGGCAGGGTCAGACTGAAGCTTTCTTT	CASSLEGQGQTEAFF	TRBV5-1	.	TRBJ1-1	15	once
TGCGCCAGCAGTGATGGCAGCTATAATTCACCCCTCCACTTT	CASSDGSYNSPLHF	TRBV10-1	.	TRBJ1-6	14	many
TGTGCCAGCAGCCACAGGTTGAACACTGAAGCTTTCTTT	CASSHRLNTEAFF	TRBV6-4	.	TRBJ1-1	13	.
TGTGCCAGTAGTATAGTTGAGTCCGAGGCCAAAAACATTCAGTACTTC	CASSIVESEAKNIQYF	TRBV19	.	TRBJ2-4	16	.
TGTGCCAGTTCGACAGGGAGCTCCTACAATGAGCAGTTCTTC	CASSTGSSYNEQFF	TRBV19	TRBD1	TRBJ2-1	14	.
TGCGCCAGCAGTGAGTCGACGGGAGTTGGCACAGATACGCAGTATTTT	CASSESTGVGTDTQYF	TRBV10-1	.	TRBJ2-3	16	.
TGTGCCAGCAGCTACGGACTAGCGGAACCCTACGAGCAGTACTTC	CASSYGLAEPYEQYF	TRBV5-5	TRBD2	TRBJ2-7	15	.
TGCGCCAGCAGCTTGAATCAGGGCCTCTACGAGCAGTACTTC	CASSLNQGLYEQYF	TRBV5-1	.	TRBJ2-7	14	few
TGTGCCAGCAGCGTATATCAAGGGAGTTCTGAAGCTTTCTTT	CASSVYQGSSEAFF	TRBV9	.	TRBJ1-1	14	once
TGTGCCAGCAGCTCAGACAGGGTGCACGGGGAGCTGTTTTTT	CASSSDRVHGELFF	TRBV11-3	TRBD1	TRBJ2-2	14	.
TGTGCCAGCAGTCCCCAGGGCTCTGGACCCCAAGAGACCCAGTACTTC	CASSPQGSGPQETQYF	TRBV25-1	.	TRBJ2-5	16	.
TGTGCCAGCAAGTTAAGGGGCAGGACAGATACGCAGTATTTT	CASKLRGRTDTQYF	TRBV28	.	TRBJ2-3	14	.